The next 18 T cell receptor beta chains were all read from a single sample in a study of blood T cell repertoires in COVID-19. Repertoires were generated with immunoSEQ multiplex PCR, while TCRdb's copy carries only in-frame clones and drops some. Counted here are about 210,000 clones, roughly 88% occurring once; the ten biggest clones make up approximately 2.4%. Sequencing was performed on peripheral blood. Receptors originate from a man between 35 and 55 years old who had recovered from COVID-19.

This chain uses TRBV10-2 with TRBJ2-7, with D maybe TRBD2 (6 bases). V lost 7 bases, J lost 0 bases, and 13 bases lay in between. The CDR3 sequence is 14 residues long. CDR1 is WSHSY, CDR2 SAAADI, per germline. This chain's CDR3 is CASTVAATSYEQYF. The CDR3 region has the DNA TGCGCCAGCACGGTAGCGGCTACCTCCTACGAGCAGTACTTC.

This clone occurred a few times. The rearrangement joins TRBV7-2 to TRBJ2-5; TRBD2 matches 9 bases. The CDR3 spans 14 residues. Germline CDR1 and CDR2: SGHTA and FQGNSA. With 4 bases clipped from V and 2 bases from J, the junction kept 2 bases outside the gene matches. The CDR3: CASSSAGGQETQYF. The CDR3 bases are TGTGCCAGCAGCTCGGCGGGAGGGCAAGAGACCCAGTACTTC.

This chain uses TRBV24-1 with TRBJ2-1; 16 bases are a match to TRBD2. This CDR3 is built from 17 residues. Germline V gene lookup returns CDR1 KGHDR and CDR2 SFDVKD. V dropped 3 bases and J dropped 7; count of bases not matched to a gene: 5. CDR3 region: CATSDGTSGRAGNEQFF. For the CDR3, the DNA is TGTGCCACCAGTGATGGGACTAGCGGGAGGGCCGGTAATGAGCAGTTCTTC.

The rearrangement joins TRBV5-1 to TRBJ1-2, with 10 bases lining up with TRBD1. The CDR3 covers 15 residues. The J segment lost 8 bases and the V segment lost 2 bases, leaving 9 bases of the junction unmatched. The germline V gene has CDR1 SGHRS and CDR2 YFSETQ. The CDR3 is CASSLDGTGVLGYTF. CDR3 nucleotides: TGCGCCAGCAGCTTAGACGGGACAGGGGTTCTCGGCTACACCTTC. Using reference TRBV5-1 and TRBJ1-2 for the parts outside the CDR3, the full variable domain is KAGVTQTPRYLIKTRGQQVTLSCSPISGHRSVSWYQQTPGQGLQFLFEYFSETQRNKGNFPGRFSGRQFSNSRSEMNVSTLELGDSALYLCASSLDGTGVLGYTFGSGTRLTVV.

This chain joins TRBV18 and TRBJ2-7, with D possibly being TRBD2 (6 bases). V gave up 6 bases and J gave up 3 bases, with 12 bases separating them. Germline V CDR1 and CDR2: KGHSH, LQKENI. The CDR3 length is 13 residues. This CDR3 is CASSMGTFYEQYF. The DNA for the CDR3 is TGTGCCAGCTCGATGGGGACTTTCTACGAGCAGTACTTC.

The chain employs TRBV19 and TRBJ2-1; D perhaps matches TRBD1 (5 bases). V lost 4 bases and J lost 5, with 9 bases in between. Germline assignment: CDR1 LNHDA and CDR2 SQIVND (reference sequence). The length of the CDR3 is 13 residues. CDR3 DNA sequence: TGTGCCAGTAGTACTGACAGAAACAATGAGCAGTTCTTC. Translating gives CASSTDRNNEQFF.

V and J are TRBV5-1 and TRBJ1-1; D unclear. From germline, CDR1 is SGHRS and CDR2 YFSETQ. Trimming took 0 bases from V and 3 from J, leaving 18 bases between them. The CDR3 has 17 amino acids. In nucleotides, the CDR3 is TGCGCCAGCAGCTTGGGAGGTTCAGCCACCGGGGACACTGAAGCTTTCTTT. It codes for CASSLGGSATGDTEAFF.

A few counts support this clone. This sequence joins TRBV5-1 and TRBJ1-2; a possible D gene is TRBD1 (6 bases). CDR1 and CDR2 (germline): SGHRS, YFSETQ. The germline V and J ends were trimmed by 4 bases and 5 bases, with 18 bases remaining between them. This CDR3 contains 15 residues. The CDR3 protein is CASSRDQTGSYGYTF. The CDR3 coding sequence is TGCGCCAGCAGCCGTGACCAGACAGGATCGTATGGCTACACCTTC.

This sequence joins TRBV6-2 or TRBV6-3 and TRBJ2-1; a possible D gene is TRBD1 (5 bases). Germline CDR1 is MNHEY and CDR2 is SVGEGT. The CDR3 totals 16 residues. Trimming took 5 bases from V and 0 from J, leaving 14 bases between them. The CDR3 bases are TGTGCCAGCAGTCCCCGGACATTGAGCTCCTACAATGAGCAGTTCTTC. Residues: CASSPRTLSSYNEQFF.

Here the CDR3 reads CASFSGGVAQPQHF. The CDR3 region has the DNA TGTGCCAGCTTTAGCGGGGGAGTCGCTCAGCCCCAGCATTTT. The rearrangement joins TRBV6-5 to TRBJ1-5; perhaps TRBD1 as D (5 bases). The V end lost 8 bases, the J end lost 6 bases, and 17 bases lay between the germline ends. Germline assignment: CDR1 MNHEY and CDR2 SVGAGI. The CDR3 has 14 residues.

The rearrangement uses TRBV5-4 and TRBJ1-2; TRBD1 matches at 7 bases. This CDR3 has 15 amino acids. The ends lost 0 bases at V and 7 bases at J; junction bases unmatched: 9. Germline-derived CDR1 and CDR2 are SGHNT and YYREEE (reference sequence). CDR3 sequence reads: CASSLAFTGVRGYTF. The CDR3 nucleotides are TGTGCCAGCAGCTTGGCCTTCACAGGGGTTCGTGGCTACACCTTC.

CDR3 coding DNA: TGCGCCAGCAGCCTGGACAAGGGGTCCTACGAGCAGTACTTC. Amino acids: CASSLDKGSYEQYF. The V gene is TRBV4-3, the J gene TRBJ2-7; maybe TRBD1 (5 bases). V was cut by 4 bases and J by 1 base, with 11 bases left in between. CDR1 is LGHNA, CDR2 YSLEER, per germline. The CDR3 has 14 residues.

The chain has TRBV7-9 and TRBJ2-7, with 8 bases lining up with TRBD2. Germline V CDR1 and CDR2: SEHNR, FQNEAQ (reference sequence). With V trimmed by 2 bases and J by 0 bases, 9 bases remained unmatched. The CDR3 extends over 17 amino acids. The CDR3 region has the DNA TGTGCCAGCAGCTTAACTAGCGGCCTAACGAGCTCCTACGAGCAGTACTTC. Its protein is CASSLTSGLTSSYEQYF.

The V gene is TRBV5-6, the J gene TRBJ1-1; 12 bases line up with TRBD1. The CDR3 loop spans 15 amino acids. The V gene's germline CDR1 is SGHDT and CDR2 YYEEEE. V trimming: 4 bases; J trimming: 5 bases; junction bases outside the gene matches: 6. The chain's CDR3 is CASSPGTGGGTEAFF. The CDR3, as DNA: TGTGCCAGCAGCCCCGGGACAGGGGGCGGGACTGAAGCTTTCTTT.

This chain uses TRBV5-1 with TRBJ2-5; TRBD1 agrees at 9 bases. V shed 0 bases and J 5 bases; nucleotides not matched to a gene: 5. Germline CDR1 and CDR2: SGHRS and YFSETQ. The CDR3 contains 15 residues. CDR3 region: CASSLEGQGRETQYF. CDR3 DNA: TGCGCCAGCAGCTTGGAGGGACAGGGACGCGAGACCCAGTACTTC.

This clone occurred a few times. The genes are TRBV9 and TRBJ1-1; D remains unclear. In germline, CDR1 is SGDLS, CDR2 YYNGEE. Trimming removed 4 bases from V and 5 bases from J, with 12 bases in between. This CDR3 is 13 amino acids long. CDR3 sequence (DNA): TGTGCCAGCAGCCCCCGTGGGCAGACTGAAGCTTTCTTT. Translation gives CASSPRGQTEAFF.

The rearrangement uses TRBV2 and TRBJ2-3, with 9 bases matching TRBD2. Unmatched junction bases numbered 2, after V lost 3 bases and J lost 4 bases. The CDR3 loop spans 14 amino acids. The V gene's germline CDR1 is SNHLY and CDR2 FYNNEI. CDR3 sequence: CASSDQRGADTQYF. The CDR3 nucleotides read TGTGCCAGCAGTGATCAGCGGGGGGCAGATACGCAGTATTTT. Drawing the rest from reference TRBV2 and TRBJ2-3, the complete variable domain is EPEVTQTPSHQVTQMGQEVILRCVPISNHLYFYWYRQILGQKVEFLVSFYNNEISEKSEIFDDQFSVERPDGSNFTLKIRSTKLEDSAMYFCASSDQRGADTQYFGPGTRLTVL.

The chain joins TRBV5-4 to TRBJ2-2, with TRBD1 as a possible D gene (6 bases). The V end lost 8 bases, the J end lost 5 bases, and 25 bases lay between the germline ends. CDR1 is SGHNT, CDR2 YYREEE, per germline (reference sequence). CDR3 length equals 17 residues. This CDR3 reads CASIKGPEQGGTGELFF. The DNA of the CDR3 is TGTGCCAGTATAAAGGGGCCAGAACAGGGCGGAACCGGGGAGCTGTTTTTT. Full variable domain (outside the CDR3, taken from reference TRBV5-4 and TRBJ2-2): ETGVTQSPTHLIKTRGQQVTLRCSSQSGHNTVSWYQQALGQGPQFIFQYYREEENGRGNFPPRFSGLQFPNYSSELNVNALELDDSALYLCASIKGPEQGGTGELFFGEGSRLTVL.